Listed here are 17 T cell receptor beta chains from one sample, sequenced in a study of blood T cell repertoires in COVID-19. Libraries were prepared by immunoSEQ multiplex PCR; TCRdb keeps only in-frame clonotypes and omits some of them. The data contain around 620,000 clones, 75% to 90% of them singletons. The sequenced material came from peripheral blood. The source of these receptors is a woman aged 18-35 years with acute or convalescent COVID-19.

The V gene is TRBV11-2, the J gene TRBJ1-2; D uncertain. V shed 0 bases and J shed 6 bases, with 5 bases lying between them. There are 12 residues in the CDR3. The germline gives CDR1 SGHAT, CDR2 FQNNGV. The CDR3 reads CASSLEANGYTF. For the CDR3, the DNA is TGTGCCAGCAGCTTAGAGGCAAATGGCTACACCTTC.

This clone has only one observation. The genes are TRBV19 and TRBJ2-2, with TRBD2 matching over 7 bases. The CDR3 is made up of 17 amino acids. Looked up from germline, CDR1 is LNHDA and CDR2 is SQIVND (reference sequence). The ends lost 7 bases at V and 0 bases at J; junction bases unmatched: 11. CDR3: CASTPVLGLSNTGELFF. The CDR3 DNA follows: TGTGCCAGTACCCCCGTGCTGGGACTATCGAACACCGGGGAGCTGTTTTTT.

The gene calls are TRBV4-1 and TRBJ1-4; the D gene is possibly TRBD1 (5 bases). V was pared by 6 bases and J by 7 bases, with 12 bases between. The CDR3 totals 13 residues. Germline values: CDR1 MGHRA, CDR2 YSYEKL. CDR3 sequence: CASRGEVSEKLFF. The DNA for the CDR3 is TGCGCCAGCAGAGGGGAGGTTAGTGAAAAACTGTTTTTT.

The rearrangement links TRBV5-1 to TRBJ1-2; a possible D gene is TRBD1 (5 bases). Trimming shortened V by 7 bases and J by 4 bases, and 14 bases separated the two germline ends. The germline gives CDR1 SGHRS, CDR2 YFSETQ. This CDR3 is 13 amino acids long. The CDR3 nucleotides read TGCGCCAGCTCGACAGAGCTCTCCTATGGCTACACCTTC. This encodes CASSTELSYGYTF. Drawing the rest from reference TRBV5-1 and TRBJ1-2, the complete variable domain is KAGVTQTPRYLIKTRGQQVTLSCSPISGHRSVSWYQQTPGQGLQFLFEYFSETQRNKGNFPGRFSGRQFSNSRSEMNVSTLELGDSALYLCASSTELSYGYTFGSGTRLTVV.

V is TRBV7-2 and J is TRBJ1-1; D ambiguous. The germline V and J ends were trimmed by 5 bases and 1 base, with 11 bases remaining between them. Per germline, CDR1 SGHTA and CDR2 FQGNSA. The CDR3 runs 14 residues. The CDR3 region has the DNA TGTGCCAGCAGCCCCCGGGTCTCGAACACTGAAGCTTTCTTT. Protein: CASSPRVSNTEAFF.

The chain combines TRBV30 with TRBJ1-1, with TRBD1 as a possible D gene (5 bases). The CDR3 is 15 amino acids. V was clipped by 3 bases and J by 3 bases, with 17 bases between them. Germline values: CDR1 GTSNPN, CDR2 SVGIG (reference sequence). Here the CDR3 reads CAWRTEQGVDTEAFF. Written as DNA, the CDR3 is TGTGCCTGGAGAACTGAGCAGGGTGTTGACACTGAAGCTTTCTTT.

The chain employs TRBV30 and TRBJ2-7, with D maybe TRBD2 (6 bases). This CDR3 has 15 residues. Germline values: CDR1 GTSNPN, CDR2 SVGIG (reference sequence). V was cut by 3 bases and J by 5 bases, with 20 bases left in between. As DNA, the CDR3 is TGTGCCTGGAGGCCGGGGGAGGTAGCTTTACACGAGCAGTACTTC. Translating it yields CAWRPGEVALHEQYF.

The chain joins TRBV12-3 or TRBV12-4 to TRBJ1-2; D remains unclear. The CDR3 has 12 residues. Between the trimmed V and J ends, which lost 5 bases and 6 bases, there was a span of 10 bases. CDR3 in amino acids: CASSTTGNGYTF. The CDR3 DNA follows: TGTGCCAGCAGTACGACGGGGAATGGCTACACCTTC.

The chain has TRBV4-2 and TRBJ2-5; 9 bases match TRBD2. In germline, CDR1 is LGHNA, CDR2 YNFKEQ. The CDR3 covers 16 residues. Germline trimming cut 0 bases from V and 5 bases from J; bases unmatched to any gene: 7. The CDR3 region has the DNA TGTGCCAGCAGCCAAGATGGCGGGGGGGCCGTGGAGACCCAGTACTTC. It yields the protein CASSQDGGGAVETQYF.

The chain employs TRBV28 and TRBJ2-3; 9 bases line up with TRBD1. After removal of 8 bases from V and 2 bases from J, the junction contained 11 bases not matched to a gene. CDR3 length equals 16 residues. Germline V gene lookup returns CDR1 MDHEN and CDR2 SYDVKM. CDR3 nucleotides: TGTGCCAGCTCTAAGACCGGGACAGGGACCACAGATACGCAGTATTTT. Its protein product is CASSKTGTGTTDTQYF.

The chain employs TRBV5-1 and TRBJ1-3; 7 positions match TRBD1. The CDR3 is 14 amino acids. Germline loops: CDR1 SGHRS, CDR2 YFSETQ. Unmatched junction bases numbered 4, after V lost 4 bases and J lost 3 bases. Written as DNA, the CDR3 is TGCGCCAGCAGCCGAGACAGGGATGGAAACACCATATATTTT. It specifies CASSRDRDGNTIYF.

The rearrangement links TRBV6-1 to TRBJ2-5, with TRBD1 matching over 7 bases. Germline trimming cut 2 bases from V and 1 base from J; bases unmatched to any gene: 7. There are 16 residues in the CDR3. In germline, CDR1 is MNHNS, CDR2 SASEGT. The CDR3 nucleotides are TGTGCCAGCAGTGAAAATGGGGACAGTTTCCAAGAGACCCAGTACTTC. Protein sequence: CASSENGDSFQETQYF.

The chain links TRBV28 to TRBJ1-2, with D hard to call. CDR1 and CDR2 from the germline V gene are MDHEN and SYDVKM. The V gene lost 5 bases and the J gene lost 4 bases, with 14 bases spanning the gap. This CDR3 is 14 amino acids long. The CDR3 region is CASSPGRMIYGYTF. The DNA for the CDR3 is TGTGCCAGCAGTCCCGGGAGGATGATCTATGGCTACACCTTC.

This chain joins TRBV4-1 and TRBJ2-3, with TRBD1 matching over 10 bases. Germline values: CDR1 MGHRA, CDR2 YSYEKL. J gave up 2 bases and V 1 base, and 6 bases lay outside the gene matches. The CDR3 runs to 17 residues. CDR3 in amino acids: CASSQVRTGGNTDTQYF. In DNA form, the CDR3 reads TGCGCCAGCAGCCAAGTCCGGACAGGGGGAAACACAGATACGCAGTATTTT.

The CDR3 loop reads CASSLVGQGAWRTEAFF. CDR3 in DNA: TGTGCCAGCAGCCTCGTCGGACAGGGGGCATGGCGGACTGAAGCTTTCTTT. The gene calls are TRBV3-1 (or the pseudogene TRBV3-2) and TRBJ1-1, with 11 bases lining up with TRBD1. CDR1 is LGHDT and CDR2 is YNNKEL in the germline V gene (reference sequence). The CDR3 is made up of 17 amino acids. After removal of 4 bases from V and 5 bases from J, the junction contained 12 bases not matched to a gene.

This chain connects TRBV6-2 or TRBV6-3 to TRBJ1-2; TRBD1 is a possible D gene (5 bases). Germline V CDR1 and CDR2: MNHEY, SVGEGT. The CDR3 contains 17 residues. Deletions cut 6 bases from V and 1 base from J, with 21 bases between. The CDR3 DNA reads TGTGCCAGCAGCCGGGAGGGCGGGGACGAGCATAACTATGGCTACACCTTC. Protein sequence: CASSREGGDEHNYGYTF.

This sequence joins TRBV28 and TRBJ2-3; tentatively, D is TRBD1 (6 bases). The V and J ends lost 6 bases and 1 base respectively, with 20 bases between them. The CDR3 is 17 amino acids. Germline CDR1 and CDR2: MDHEN and SYDVKM. The CDR3 is CASSWAGEGHRTDTQYF. CDR3 in DNA: TGTGCCAGCAGCTGGGCGGGTGAGGGACATCGCACAGATACGCAGTATTTT.